This T cell receptor (delta chain) was sequenced for a study of γδ T cells in repeated Plasmodium falciparum infection. Study information: Four controlled malaria infections with P. falciparum NF54 spanned roughly 97 weeks.

Vgamma9/Vdelta2+ and Vdelta2-negative gammadelta T cells were flow-sorted from PBMC for bulk sequencing. Per germline, CDR1 GEAIGNYY and CDR2 EKD. The V segment lost 0 bases and the J segment 0 bases; nucleotides outside the gene matches: 20. The CDR3 loop spans 21 amino acids. TCRdb reran clone calling via CATT on the multiplex PCR reads. The table shows over 45,000 delta-chain clones, with roughly 1.6% occurring only once. As concerns this clone: Its antigen remains unknown. The translation of this DNA and the TCRdb protein of a much larger clone differ at residue 9, probably owing to a read error; the protein shown here is translated from the DNA.

General study results and limits: Vgamma9/Vdelta2+ T cells showed a stable polyclonal repertoire with shared TCRgamma sequences. Vdelta2-negative gammadelta repertoires appeared less diverse and less shared in Malian than Australian children. Waves of new clonotype selection appeared after repeated controlled infections in Vdelta2-negative, largely Vdelta1+, gammadelta T cells.

Input material: gamma-delta T cells from blood. V usage is TRDV2 and J usage is TRDJ1; 8 positions match TRDD3. Here the J gene was assigned by germline matching of the DNA, as TCRdb has none. The sequence was obtained from a pool of human donors (malaria-infected and uninfected, not separated). This CDR3 is CACDTLVLRDTNSDHTDKLIF. The CDR3 DNA follows: TGTGCCTGTGACACCCTCGTACTGAGGGATACGAATTCGGACCACACCGATAAACTCATCTTT.